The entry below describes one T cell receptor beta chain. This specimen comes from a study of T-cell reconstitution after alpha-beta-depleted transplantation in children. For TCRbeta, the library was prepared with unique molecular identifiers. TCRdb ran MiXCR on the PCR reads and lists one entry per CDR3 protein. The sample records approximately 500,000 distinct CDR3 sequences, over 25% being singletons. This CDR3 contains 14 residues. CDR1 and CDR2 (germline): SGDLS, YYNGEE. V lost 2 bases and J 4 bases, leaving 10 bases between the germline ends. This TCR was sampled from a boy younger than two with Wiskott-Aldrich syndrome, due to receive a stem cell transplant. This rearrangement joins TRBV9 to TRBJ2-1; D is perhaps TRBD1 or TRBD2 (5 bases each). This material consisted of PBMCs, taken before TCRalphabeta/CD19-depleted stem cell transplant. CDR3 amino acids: CASSVGTNYNEQFF. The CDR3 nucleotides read TGTGCCAGCAGCGTCGGGACCAATTACAATGAGCAGTTCTTC.